The present entry profiles one T cell receptor (beta chain) with its context. Its target antigen remains unknown. No qualities accompany the bases; no much larger clone lies one base away. The data originate from a study of blood T cell repertoires in COVID-19 (TCRdb year 2020). About the investigation overall: Samples covering the acute and convalescent phases of COVID-19 were provided by collaborators in the United States, Italy and Spain. The prospective study material was composed of cDNA or gDNA derived from T cells, B-cell-depleted T cells, or PBMCs. The dataset comprised deeply sampled blood TCRbeta repertoires from subjects exposed to, actively infected with, or recovered from COVID-19. The repertoires were released in a freely available public database intended as a resource for research on the immune response to SARS-CoV-2. The samples were drawn from two sources: the first 160 participants of the ongoing ImmuneRACE study, and 1,200 or so subjects contributed by 6 global collaborators. A de-identified subject ID, COVID-19 status, age in years and sex were almost always included in the sample metadata. Where available, HLA class I and class II types were obtained from metadata supplied by the sample provider rather than from assay-based typing. What the work shows at the level of the full study, not this receptor alone: How much clinical and demographic metadata was included differed by source and by participant, and the metadata was provided uncurated.

In Seattle, one collaborating source enrolled patients while the infection was active and tracked those patients longitudinally over the course of disease. The collaborating institutions used their own protocols to collect whole blood in K2EDTA tubes. For TCRbeta analysis, collaborator samples were shipped as frozen whole blood, as isolated PBMCs, or as DNA extracted from either sample type. The immunoSEQ Assay, a bias-controlled multiplex PCR, was used to amplify TCRbeta CDR3 regions from genomic DNA. From the authors' description of their analysis: The number of nucleated cells in each sample was estimated by amplification of reference gene primers within the assay. To quantify the absolute abundance of each unique TCRbeta CDR3 rearrangement, sequence reads were collapsed and filtered. For each sample, productive Simpson clonality was calculated as the square root of Simpson's diversity index across productive rearrangements. TCRdb's version of the immuneACCESS table is confined to in-frame rearrangements and falls short of the full clone set. An unresolved V gene accounts for under half of the shortfall where checked; the remainder is of unknown origin. The DNA was the basis for D and trimming; V, J and clone size are from that table. The sample table holds about 69,000 clones, of which 70% to 90% were seen once. The top ten clonotypes cover more than 15% of the sample.

V lost 1 base and J lost 3 bases, and the count of bases not matched to a germline gene is 4. From the germline V gene (reference sequence), CDR1 is LGHDT and CDR2 is YNNKEL. The CDR3 contains 15 residues, cysteine and phenylalanine counted. The retained sequence is limited to the CDR3, 45 bases, with the frame set at the first base. The material sequenced was peripheral blood. The sequence was collected from a man aged 40-49 years with COVID-19, enrolled during active disease. The chain couples TRBV3-1 (or the pseudogene TRBV3-2) to TRBJ2-5; 8 central nucleotides agree with TRBD2. This receptor carries the CDR3 CASSQGGGTKETQYF. The bases are TGTGCCAGCAGCCAAGGCGGGGGGACCAAAGAGACCCAGTACTTC.